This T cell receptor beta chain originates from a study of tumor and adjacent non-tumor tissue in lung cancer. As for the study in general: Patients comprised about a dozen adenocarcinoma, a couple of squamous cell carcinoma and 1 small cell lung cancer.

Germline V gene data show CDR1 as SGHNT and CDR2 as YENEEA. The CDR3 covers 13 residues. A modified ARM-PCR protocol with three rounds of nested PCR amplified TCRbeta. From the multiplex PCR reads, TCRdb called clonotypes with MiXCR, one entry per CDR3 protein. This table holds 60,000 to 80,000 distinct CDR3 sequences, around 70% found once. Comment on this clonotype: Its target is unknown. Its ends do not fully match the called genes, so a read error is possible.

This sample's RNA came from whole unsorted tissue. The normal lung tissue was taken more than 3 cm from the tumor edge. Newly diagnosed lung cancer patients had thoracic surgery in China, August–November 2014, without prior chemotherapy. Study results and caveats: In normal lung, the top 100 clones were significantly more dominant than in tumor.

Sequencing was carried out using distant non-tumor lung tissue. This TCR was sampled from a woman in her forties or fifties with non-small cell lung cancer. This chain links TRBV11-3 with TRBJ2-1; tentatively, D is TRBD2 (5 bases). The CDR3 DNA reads TGTGCCAGCATCTTACAACTAGACGATGAGCAGCTCTTC. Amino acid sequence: CASILQLDDEQLF. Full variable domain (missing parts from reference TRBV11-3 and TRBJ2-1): EAGVVQSPRYKIIEKKQPVAFWCNPISGHNTLYWYLQNLGQGPELLIRYENEEAVDDSQLPKDRFSAERLKGVDSTLKIQPAELGDSAVYLCASILQLDDEQLFGPGTRLTVL.